This TCR beta chain was sequenced during a study of cytomegalovirus exposure and HLA in healthy donors. Trimming at V came to 7 bases and at J to 12 bases, leaving 11 bases not matched to a gene. From germline, CDR1 is MNHNS and CDR2 SASEGT. The CDR3 is 14 residues long. The study, taken as a whole, reports: Fewer N-insertions (relative to the approximately 670-donor mean) were reportedly seen in an Asian-associated ancestry cluster in a later analysis.

It was with 60 Vbeta and 13 Jbeta primers that the PCR ran. Sequenced by immunoSEQ multiplex PCR; TCRdb stores in-frame clones only, minus some. The sample has 120,000 to 150,000 clones; approximately 70% are singletons. Of note for this clone: Antigen unknown.

The TCR was taken from a woman between 18 and 29 years old in good health and CMV-seronegative. The V gene is TRBV6-1, the J gene TRBJ1-6, with 8 bases that match TRBD1. Specimen: PBMCs. The CDR3, as DNA: TGTGCCAGCACCGAGACAGGGGTATTGGAACCCCTCCACTTT. Protein: CASTETGVLEPLHF.